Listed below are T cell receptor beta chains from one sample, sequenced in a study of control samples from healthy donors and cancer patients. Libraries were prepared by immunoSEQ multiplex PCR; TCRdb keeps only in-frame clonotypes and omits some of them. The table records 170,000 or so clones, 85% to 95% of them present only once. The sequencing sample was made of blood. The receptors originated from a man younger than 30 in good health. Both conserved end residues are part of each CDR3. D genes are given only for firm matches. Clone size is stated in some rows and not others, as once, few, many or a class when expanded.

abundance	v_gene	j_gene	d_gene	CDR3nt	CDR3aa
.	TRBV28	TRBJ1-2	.	TGTGCCAGCAGTTTAAGGTCCTATGGCTACACCTTC	CASSLRSYGYTF
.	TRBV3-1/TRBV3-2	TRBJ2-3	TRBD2	TGTGCCAGCAGCCAAGATAGCGGGGATACGCAGTATTTT	CASSQDSGDTQYF
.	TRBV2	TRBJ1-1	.	TGTGCCAGCAGTCTTGACAATTGGAACACTGAAGCTTTCTTT	CASSLDNWNTEAFF
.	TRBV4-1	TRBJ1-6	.	TGCGCCAGCAGCCCAAATTACAGCAATTCACCCCTCCACTTT	CASSPNYSNSPLHF
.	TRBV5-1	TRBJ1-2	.	TGCGCCAGCAGCATCGAGTCTAACTATGGCTACACCTTC	CASSIESNYGYTF
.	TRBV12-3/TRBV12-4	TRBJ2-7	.	TGTGCCAGCAGTTTCGGTCCTGATGCCGAGCAGTACTTC	CASSFGPDAEQYF
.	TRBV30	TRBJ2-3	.	TGTGCCTGGGCCGAAGGGGATACGCAGTATTTT	CAWAEGDTQYF
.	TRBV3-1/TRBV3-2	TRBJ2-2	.	TGTGCCAGCAGCCCCGACACGGCAGACACCGGGGAGCTGTTTTTT	CASSPDTADTGELFF
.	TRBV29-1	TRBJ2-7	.	TGCAGCACCATGGCCGGGGTCGCGCAGTACTTC	CSTMAGVAQYF
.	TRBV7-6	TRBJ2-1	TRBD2	TGTGCCAGCAGCTTAGATTCGGGTCTAGCGGCTAATGAGCAGTTCTTC	CASSLDSGLAANEQFF
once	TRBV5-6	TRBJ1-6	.	TGTGCCAGCAGCTTACAGGGTAACGATTCACCCCTCCACTTT	CASSLQGNDSPLHF
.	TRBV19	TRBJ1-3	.	TGTGCCAGTAGCCCTGGGAGATTCCGAGCCGGAAACACCATATATTTT	CASSPGRFRAGNTIYF
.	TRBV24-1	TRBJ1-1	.	TGTGCCACCAGTGATTATAACACTGAAGCTTTCTTT	CATSDYNTEAFF
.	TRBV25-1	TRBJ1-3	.	TGTGCCAGCAGCGCCTCCGGTTCTGGTGGGGCCACCATATATTTT	CASSASGSGGATIYF
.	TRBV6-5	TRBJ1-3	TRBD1	TGTGCCAGCAAGACAGGGATTAGCTCTGGAAACACCATATATTTT	CASKTGISSGNTIYF
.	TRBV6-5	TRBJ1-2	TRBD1	TGTGCCAGCAGTTACTCCGGGACAGAGTCTAACTATGGCTACACCTTC	CASSYSGTESNYGYTF
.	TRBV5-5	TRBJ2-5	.	TGTGCCAGCAGCTTGCCTCAGGGAGGAATGGAGACCCAGTACTTC	CASSLPQGGMETQYF
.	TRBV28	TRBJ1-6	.	TGTGCCAGCATCGAGGGACGGAGGAATTCACCCCTCCACTTT	CASIEGRRNSPLHF
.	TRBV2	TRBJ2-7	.	TGTGCCAGCAGTTACGGAACCTACGAGCAGTACTTC	CASSYGTYEQYF
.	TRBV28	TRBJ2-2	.	TGTGCCAGCAGTCCAGGGGGGAGTACCGGGGAGCTGTTTTTT	CASSPGGSTGELFF
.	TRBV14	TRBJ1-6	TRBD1	TGTGCCAGCAGCCGGACAGGGCCGTATAATTCACCCCTCCACTTT	CASSRTGPYNSPLHF
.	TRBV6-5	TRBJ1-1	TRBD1	TGTGCCAGCAGAGATGGACAGGTTGTAGCTGAAGCTTTCTTT	CASRDGQVVAEAFF
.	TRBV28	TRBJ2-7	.	TGTGCCAGCAGTTCGCCAGCCATCCCGGGCGAGCAGTACTTC	CASSSPAIPGEQYF
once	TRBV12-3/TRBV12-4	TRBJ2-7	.	TGTGCCAGCAGCCGTAGCTCCTACGAGCAGTACTTC	CASSRSSYEQYF
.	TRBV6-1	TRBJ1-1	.	TGTGCCAGCAGTGAATCGGTTTGGAGATCCAACACTGAAGCTTTCTTT	CASSESVWRSNTEAFF
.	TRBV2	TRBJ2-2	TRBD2	TGTGCCAGCAGTGAATTGGGGGGGAAGAACACCGGGGAGCTGTTTTTT	CASSELGGKNTGELFF
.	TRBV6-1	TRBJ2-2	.	TGTGCCAGCAGTGAGTTCCAGTCGAACACCGGGGAGCTGTTTTTT	CASSEFQSNTGELFF
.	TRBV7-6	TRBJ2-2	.	TGTGCCAGCAGCTTAGTGGTAGCGAACACCGGGGAGCTGTTTTTT	CASSLVVANTGELFF